This T cell receptor (beta chain) was captured by sequencing in a study of T cell responses to AZD1222 COVID-19 vaccine. General study points: In a largely white British group with more females than males, clonal diversity was possibly underestimated. Regions 160-218 and 743-854 held dominance among vaccine-associated CD4 TCRs, which spanned spike.

Germline trimming cut 2 bases from V and 6 bases from J; bases unmatched to any gene: 4. From germline, CDR1 is SGHRS and CDR2 YFSETQ. The CDR3 loop spans 15 amino acids. Regarding this clone: Its antigen is still unknown.

Method: immunoSEQ multiplex PCR; TCRdb's copy keeps in-frame clones and lacks some. Among 150,000 or so clones listed, around 90% were seen once. This chain joins TRBV5-1 and TRBJ1-4; 10 nucleotides line up with TRBD1. The receptor comes from an adult who received the AZD1222 COVID-19 vaccine. The sample was peripheral blood, taken 28 days after the second AZD1222 dose. CDR3 bases: TGCGCCAGCAGCTTAGCGGGGACAGGGGATGAAAAACTGTTTTTT. This codes for CASSLAGTGDEKLFF.